Listed here are 19 T cell receptor beta chains from one sample, sequenced in a study of blood T cell repertoires in COVID-19 (dated by TCRdb to 2020 to 2022). The protocol used for the library was the immunoSEQ multiplex PCR assay. The table was pulled from immuneACCESS by TCRdb, which kept in-frame rearrangements only. Such tables lose some clones; where checked, under half of the loss comes from unresolved V genes, and the rest has no known cause. The sample records 150,000 or so clones, under 90% of which are singletons. Nearly 8% of the sample is taken by the ten largest. The specimen was PBMCs or T cells enriched from blood (not recorded which). The receptors shown here come from a woman between 45 and 65 years old who had recovered from COVID-19.

This clone was seen a single time. The chain uses TRBV5-4 and TRBJ2-7; 7 positions match TRBD1. This CDR3 is 13 amino acids long. Per the germline V gene, CDR1 is SGHNT and CDR2 is YYREEE (reference sequence). V dropped 4 bases and J dropped 5; count of bases not matched to a gene: 6. The CDR3 loop is CASSQGQLNEQYF. The CDR3 DNA sequence: TGTGCCAGCAGCCAGGGACAGCTTAACGAGCAGTACTTC.

The chain carries TRBV27 and TRBJ2-1, with D unresolved. Germline V gives CDR1 MNHEY, CDR2 SMNVEV (reference sequence). This CDR3 is built from 12 residues. Trimming stripped 5 bases from V and 2 bases from J, with 4 bases between. CDR3: CASSPTYNEQFF. The CDR3 bases are TGTGCCAGCAGTCCCACCTACAATGAGCAGTTCTTC.

This sequence joins TRBV5-1 and TRBJ1-1; D uncertain. Germline values: CDR1 SGHRS, CDR2 YFSETQ. V was clipped by 4 bases and J by 4 bases, with 17 bases between them. The CDR3 loop spans 15 amino acids. CDR3 sequence: CASSGRAGSSTEAFF. The CDR3 nucleotides read TGCGCCAGCAGCGGGCGGGCGGGTTCGAGCACTGAAGCTTTCTTT.

The chain carries TRBV28 and TRBJ1-5; no reliable D call. Germline lookup yields CDR1 MDHEN and CDR2 SYDVKM. This CDR3 has 12 residues. Trimming shortened V by 7 bases and J by 6 bases, and 10 bases separated the two germline ends. CDR3 loop: CASNMRSQPQHF. CDR3 sequence (DNA): TGTGCCAGCAACATGAGGAGTCAGCCCCAGCATTTT.

The J gene is TRBJ1-4, the V gene TRBV28; possibly TRBD1 for D (6 bases). V was clipped by 6 bases and J by 7 bases, with 18 bases between them. Germline V lookup: CDR1 MDHEN, CDR2 SYDVKM. There are 15 residues in the CDR3. The CDR3 sequence is CASSPLGGVREKLFF. CDR3 nucleotide sequence: TGTGCCAGCAGCCCGCTAGGGGGGGTTCGTGAAAAACTGTTTTTT.

CDR3 sequence reads: CASSLGPSGRRETQYF. In DNA, the CDR3 is TGTGCCAGCAGCTTAGGTCCCAGCGGGAGACGAGAGACCCAGTACTTC. The chain couples TRBV7-8 to TRBJ2-5; 8 nucleotides agree with TRBD2. The length of the CDR3 is 16 residues. The trim removed 1 base at V and 4 bases at J, leaving 8 bases unmatched. Germline values: CDR1 SGHVS, CDR2 FQNEAQ.

The chain recombines TRBV5-4 with TRBJ2-3; TRBD2 matches 13 bases. With V trimmed by 5 bases and J by 3 bases, 6 bases remained unmatched. The germline V gene has CDR1 SGHNT and CDR2 YYREEE (reference sequence). CDR3 size: 16 residues. The CDR3 here is CASRLAGGPRTDTQYF. The DNA of the CDR3 is TGTGCCAGCAGACTAGCGGGGGGGCCGAGGACAGATACGCAGTATTTT.

The gene calls are TRBV28 and TRBJ1-2; 9 nucleotides align to TRBD1. The CDR3 is 15 amino acids. Germline trimming cut 6 bases from V and 4 bases from J; bases unmatched to any gene: 9. Per the germline V gene, CDR1 is MDHEN and CDR2 is SYDVKM. The CDR3 coding sequence is TGTGCCAGCAGGGTATTGGGACAGGGCTCCTATGGCTACACCTTC. Amino acids: CASRVLGQGSYGYTF.

Only one count was recorded for this clone. This chain links TRBV28 with TRBJ2-1; unclear D gene. V was pared by 5 bases and J by 3 bases, with 8 bases between. The CDR3 has 13 residues. CDR1 is MDHEN and CDR2 is SYDVKM in the germline V gene. CDR3 loop: CASSPGGYNEQFF. CDR3 bases: TGTGCCAGCAGTCCCGGCGGCTACAATGAGCAGTTCTTC. Using reference TRBV28 and TRBJ2-1 for the parts outside the CDR3, the full variable domain is DVKVTQSSRYLVKRTGEKVFLECVQDMDHENMFWYRQDPGLGLRLIYFSYDVKMKEKGDIPEGYSVSREKKERFSLILESASTNQTSMYLCASSPGGYNEQFFGPGTRLTVL.

V is TRBV2 and J is TRBJ2-2; the match to TRBD1 covers 8 bases. Unmatched junction bases numbered 1, after V lost 6 bases and J lost 1 base. Germline V CDR1 and CDR2: SNHLY, FYNNEI. The CDR3 loop spans 14 amino acids. The CDR3 DNA follows: TGTGCCAGCAGGGGGACAGGGAACACCGGGGAGCTGTTTTTT. It yields the protein CASRGTGNTGELFF.

This rearrangement joins TRBV4-3 to TRBJ1-2; TRBD1 aligns across 9 bases. Germline V gene sequence: CDR1 LGHNA, CDR2 YSLEER. The CDR3 loop spans 15 amino acids. The V gene end was trimmed by 0 bases and the J gene end by 6 bases; junction bases not matched to a gene: 5. CDR3 bases: TGCGCCAGCAGCCAAGATCGGGGGACAGGGAATGGCTACACCTTC. Encoded protein: CASSQDRGTGNGYTF.

V is TRBV6-2 or TRBV6-3 and J is TRBJ2-1; 8 bases match TRBD1. The CDR3 has 16 residues. The germline V gene has CDR1 MNHEY and CDR2 SVGEGT. After removal of 4 bases from V and 7 bases from J, the junction contained 12 bases not matched to a gene. The CDR3 DNA follows: TGTGCCAGCAGTTTTTCTTCCGGGACAGGCGGGAATGAGCAGTTCTTC. Translated, it gives CASSFSSGTGGNEQFF.

The V call is TRBV4-2, the J call TRBJ1-3, with D perhaps matching TRBD1 (6 bases). With 0 bases removed from V and 0 bases from J, the gap between germline ends came to 9 bases. The CDR3 loop spans 16 amino acids. Germline V gene data show CDR1 as LGHNA and CDR2 as YNFKEQ. The CDR3 DNA follows: TGTGCCAGCAGCCAAGACTGGGGGCTCTCTGGAAACACCATATATTTT. Its translation is CASSQDWGLSGNTIYF.

The chain recombines TRBV4-1 with TRBJ1-5, with 9 bases matching TRBD1. The V and J ends lost 3 bases and 8 bases, in that order; junction bases with no gene match: 14. The germline V gene has CDR1 MGHRA and CDR2 YSYEKL. The CDR3 is 17 amino acids. CDR3 coding DNA: TGCGCCAGCAGCCAGTACGGAGGACAGGGGCGGACCGAGCCCCAGCATTTT. Protein sequence: CASSQYGGQGRTEPQHF.

The genes are TRBV7-6 and TRBJ2-6; no clear D. The CDR3 runs 13 residues. With 6 bases removed from V and 2 bases from J, the gap between germline ends came to 5 bases. Germline CDR1 is SGHVS and CDR2 is FNYEAQ. CDR3 in DNA: TGTGCCAGCAGAAACACTGGGGCCAACGTCCTGACTTTC. Amino acids: CASRNTGANVLTF.

This clone was counted only a few times. The rearrangement links TRBV9 to TRBJ1-1, with a possible D match to TRBD1 (6 bases). V was cut by 0 bases and J by 6 bases, with 12 bases left in between. Germline V gives CDR1 SGDLS, CDR2 YYNGEE. This CDR3 is built from 14 residues. The chain's CDR3 is CASSVVGASAEAFF. CDR3 bases: TGTGCCAGCAGCGTAGTGGGGGCGTCCGCTGAAGCTTTCTTT.

This chain links TRBV19 with TRBJ2-1; the D gene is possibly TRBD1 (6 bases). This CDR3 has 16 residues. Trimming removed 4 bases from V and 2 bases from J, with 15 bases in between. Germline CDR1 is LNHDA and CDR2 is SQIVND (reference sequence). Here the CDR3 reads CASSSPRGYPYNEQFF. The DNA of the CDR3 is TGTGCCAGTAGTAGCCCGAGGGGGTACCCCTACAATGAGCAGTTCTTC.

The chain couples TRBV9 to TRBJ2-6; 7 nucleotides agree with TRBD1. The length of the CDR3 is 15 residues. Germline CDR1 SGDLS, CDR2 YYNGEE. V shed 4 bases, J shed 1 base, and the junction held 2 bases outside the gene matches. CDR3 residues: CASSTQGSGANVLTF. In DNA form, the CDR3 reads TGTGCCAGCAGCACACAGGGGTCTGGGGCCAACGTCCTGACTTTC.

The chain combines TRBV27 with TRBJ2-2, with 8 bases aligning to TRBD1. Trimming at V came to 2 bases and at J to 5 bases, leaving 4 bases not matched to a gene. The CDR3 is made up of 15 amino acids. Germline values: CDR1 MNHEY, CDR2 SMNVEV (reference sequence). The CDR3: CASSLNRGETGELFF. CDR3 coding DNA: TGTGCCAGCAGTTTAAACAGGGGGGAAACCGGGGAGCTGTTTTTT.